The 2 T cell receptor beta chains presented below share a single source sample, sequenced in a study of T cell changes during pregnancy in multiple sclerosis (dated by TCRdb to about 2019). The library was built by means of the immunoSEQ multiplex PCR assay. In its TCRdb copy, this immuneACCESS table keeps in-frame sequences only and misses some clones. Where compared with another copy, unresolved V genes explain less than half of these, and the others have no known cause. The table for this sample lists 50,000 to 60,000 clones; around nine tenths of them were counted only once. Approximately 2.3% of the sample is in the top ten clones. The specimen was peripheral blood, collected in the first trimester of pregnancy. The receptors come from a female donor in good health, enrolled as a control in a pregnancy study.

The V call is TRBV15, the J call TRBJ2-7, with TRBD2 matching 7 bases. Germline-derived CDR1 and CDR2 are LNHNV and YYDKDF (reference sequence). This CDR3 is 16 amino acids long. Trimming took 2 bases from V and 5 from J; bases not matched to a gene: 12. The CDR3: CATSRRTSVSLNEQYF. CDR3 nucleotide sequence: TGTGCCACCAGCAGACGGACTAGTGTGTCTTTGAACGAGCAGTACTTC.

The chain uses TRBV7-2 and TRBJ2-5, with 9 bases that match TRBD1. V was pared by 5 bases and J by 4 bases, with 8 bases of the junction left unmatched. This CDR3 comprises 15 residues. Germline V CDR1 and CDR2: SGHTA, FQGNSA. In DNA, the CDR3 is TGTGCCAGCAGCATCAGACAGGGGGGACCAGAGACCCAGTACTTC. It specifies CASSIRQGGPETQYF.